The 21 T cell receptor beta chains listed next were all sequenced from one sample in a study of vaccination effects on CD4 cells after COVID-19. For these TCRs, the target antigens are not known. Isolating CD4+ T cells followed about 11 days of culture. Using immunoSEQ multiplex PCR, the repertoire was profiled, and TCRdb retains in-frame clones only, with some absent. This sample carries some 28,000 clones, 55% to 65% of them seen once, and the ten largest clones take under 10%. Here the sequenced sample was CD4+ T cells from PBMCs cultured without peptide, taken before COVID-19 vaccination. Every receptor here comes from a human donor who received a COVID-19 vaccine.

This clone was detected only once. This chain uses TRBV5-1 with TRBJ2-7, with 13 bases identical to TRBD2. Germline V gene lookup returns CDR1 SGHRS and CDR2 YFSETQ. The CDR3 has 18 residues. V lost 2 bases to trimming and J lost 2 bases; unmatched junction nucleotides: 10. CDR3 in DNA: TGCGCCAGCAGCTTAGGGGGCCGACTAGCGGGAGGCCCCTACGAGCAGTACTTC. Translation: CASSLGGRLAGGPYEQYF.

This clone was observed a handful of times. The CDR3 sequence is CATSDFQGDGYTF. CDR3 in DNA: TGTGCCACCAGTGATTTCCAGGGTGATGGCTACACCTTC. V usage is TRBV24-1 and J usage is TRBJ1-2; possible D gene TRBD1, 5 bases. Germline CDR1 reads KGHDR; CDR2 reads SFDVKD. This CDR3 is built from 13 residues. V lost 1 base to trimming and J lost 6 bases, with 8 bases between them.

The chain carries TRBV6-5 and TRBJ2-3, with 10 bases aligning to TRBD2. Germline trimming cut 2 bases from V and 3 bases from J; bases unmatched to any gene: 5. CDR1 and CDR2 (germline): MNHEY, SVGAGI. The CDR3 sequence is 16 residues long. The CDR3 DNA reads as TGTGCCAGCAGTTACAGGGCTAGCGGGGGTACAGATACGCAGTATTTT. As protein: CASSYRASGGTDTQYF.

The chain couples TRBV19 to TRBJ1-5, with D possibly matching TRBD1 (6 bases). Germline V CDR1 and CDR2: LNHDA, SQIVND (reference sequence). The CDR3 runs 16 residues. V gave up 6 bases and J gave up 1 base, with 16 bases separating them. CDR3 DNA sequence: TGTGCCAGTAGGCGTCCAGGGGAAGGAAGCAATCAGCCCCAGCATTTT. Amino acid sequence: CASRRPGEGSNQPQHF.

This clone was found a few times. CDR3 loop: CASSEVPGGQSPLHF. CDR3 nucleotides: TGTGCCAGCAGTGAAGTACCGGGGGGCCAATCACCCCTCCACTTT. The V gene is TRBV6-1, the J gene TRBJ1-6; tentative D call: TRBD1 (6 bases). Trimming cost V 1 base and J 10 bases, with 14 bases left between them. CDR3 length: 15 amino acids. Germline-derived CDR1 and CDR2 are MNHNS and SASEGT.

The J gene is TRBJ1-3, the V gene TRBV5-1; no reliable D call. V shed 0 bases and J shed 7 bases, with 8 bases lying between them. This CDR3 is built from 13 residues. CDR1 is SGHRS, CDR2 YFSETQ, per germline. CDR3 protein: CASSLVGENTIYF. In DNA form, the CDR3 reads TGCGCCAGCAGCTTGGTCGGGGAGAACACCATATATTTT.

This clone was detected only a few times. The chain combines TRBV12-5 with TRBJ1-2; the D is unclear. The CDR3 sequence is 15 residues long. Trimming left V 3 bases short and J 8 bases short, with 19 bases between. Germline-derived CDR1 and CDR2 are LGHNT and FRNRAP. CDR3 sequence reads: CASGFGGREAEGYTF. The CDR3 DNA sequence: TGTGCTAGTGGTTTCGGTGGGAGGGAGGCCGAGGGCTACACCTTC.

This clone was picked up a small number of times. The CDR3 nucleotides are TGTGCCAGCAGCTTGGCGTATGGCTACACCTTC. Translating gives CASSLAYGYTF. J is TRBJ1-2 and V is TRBV5-6; D is unclear. V shed 0 bases and J shed 5 bases, with 2 bases lying between them. The germline V gene encodes CDR1 SGHDT and CDR2 YYEEEE. This CDR3 comprises 11 residues.

The chain combines TRBV5-1 with TRBJ2-1, with D possibly matching TRBD1 (6 bases). The CDR3 has 16 amino acids. Germline loops: CDR1 SGHRS, CDR2 YFSETQ. Trimming removed 5 bases from V and 6 bases from J, with 21 bases in between. The CDR3 DNA sequence: TGCGCCAGCAGAGACCTTAGTGGGGGACATGTCAATGAGCAGTTCTTC. Protein product: CASRDLSGGHVNEQFF.

This chain links TRBV9 with TRBJ1-6; D remains unclear. This CDR3 region has 18 residues. Germline V gives CDR1 SGDLS, CDR2 YYNGEE. Deletions cut 6 bases from V and 0 bases from J, with 19 bases between. The DNA for the CDR3 is TGTGCCAGCACCAGATACTCCGGGGATAGCTCCTATAATTCACCCCTCCACTTT. As protein: CASTRYSGDSSYNSPLHF.

The gene calls are TRBV2 and TRBJ2-6; maybe TRBD2 (5 bases). Germline-derived CDR1 and CDR2 are SNHLY and FYNNEI. The CDR3 loop spans 15 amino acids. V was clipped by 7 bases and J by 0 bases, with 10 bases between them. CDR3 residues: CASKYTSSGANVLTF. DNA of the CDR3: TGTGCCAGCAAATACACTAGCTCTGGGGCCAACGTCCTGACTTTC. Drawing the rest from reference TRBV2 and TRBJ2-6, the complete variable domain is EPEVTQTPSHQVTQMGQEVILRCVPISNHLYFYWYRQILGQKVEFLVSFYNNEISEKSEIFDDQFSVERPDGSNFTLKIRSTKLEDSAMYFCASKYTSSGANVLTFGAGSRLTVL.

In nucleotides, the CDR3 is TGTGCCAGCAGTTACTCGATTCCGGGGCTTTCACCCCTCCACTTT. It codes for CASSYSIPGLSPLHF. The chain has TRBV6-5 and TRBJ1-6; tentatively, D is TRBD1 (5 bases). This CDR3 contains 15 residues. CDR1 is MNHEY, CDR2 SVGAGI, per germline. Trimming took off 0 bases at V and 9 bases at J, with 12 bases between the two ends.

The chain combines TRBV9 with TRBJ2-5; 10 bases align to TRBD2. In germline, CDR1 is SGDLS, CDR2 YYNGEE. J lost 2 bases, V lost 7 bases, and 5 bases had no gene match. The CDR3 length is 14 residues. DNA of the CDR3: TGTGCCAGCTCCTCTAGCGGGGGACAAGAGACCCAGTACTTC. It specifies CASSSSGGQETQYF. Supplemented by reference TRBV9 and TRBJ2-5, the full variable domain reads DSGVTQTPKHLITATGQRVTLRCSPRSGDLSVYWYQQSLDQGLQFLIQYYNGEERAKGNILERFSAQQFPDLHSELNLSSLELGDSALYFCASSSSGGQETQYFGPGTRLLVL.

The chain has TRBV6-6 and TRBJ2-5; D possibly corresponds to TRBD1 (5 bases). This CDR3 is 13 amino acids long. V lost 5 bases to trimming and J lost 2 bases, with 9 bases between them. Germline values: CDR1 MNHNY, CDR2 SVGAGI (reference sequence). In nucleotides, the CDR3 is TGTGCCAGCAGTCCTGGACAACAAGAGACCCAGTACTTC. Protein product: CASSPGQQETQYF.

V gene TRBV19 combines with J gene TRBJ2-5; the match to TRBD2 covers 11 bases. Germline values: CDR1 LNHDA, CDR2 SQIVND (reference sequence). Trimming took 4 bases from V and 5 from J; bases not matched to a gene: 6. The CDR3 totals 15 residues. The CDR3 nucleotides read TGTGCCAGTAGTAGAACTAGCGGGAGTCTGGAGACCCAGTACTTC. Amino acids: CASSRTSGSLETQYF.

V is TRBV7-8 and J is TRBJ2-2; TRBD2 might be the D (5 bases). Trimming left V 5 bases short and J 0 bases short, with 10 bases between. This CDR3 is built from 15 residues. Germline CDR1 and CDR2: SGHVS and FQNEAQ. Here the CDR3 DNA reads TGTGCCAGCAGCCTAAGGGAGTCGAACACCGGGGAGCTGTTTTTT. It translates to CASSLRESNTGELFF. The entire variable domain, with the rest obtained from reference TRBV7-8 and TRBJ2-2, is as follows: GAGVSQSPRYKVAKRGQDVALRCDPISGHVSLFWYQQALGQGPEFLTYFQNEAQLDKSGLPSDRFFAERPEGSVSTLKIQRTQQEDSAVYLCASSLRESNTGELFFGEGSRLTVL.

This chain joins TRBV27 and TRBJ1-2; D gene unclear. The CDR3 extends over 15 amino acids. Germline assignment: CDR1 MNHEY and CDR2 SMNVEV (reference sequence). Trimming stripped 0 bases from V and 2 bases from J, with 10 bases between. CDR3 sequence (DNA): TGTGCCAGCAGTTTATCGCGGGCCGGGAACTATGGCTACACCTTC. Amino acids: CASSLSRAGNYGYTF.

This clone was picked up a small number of times. The CDR3 here is CASSFSTSNYGYTF. DNA for the CDR3: TGTGCCAGTAGTTTTTCGACTTCTAACTATGGCTACACCTTC. The chain recombines TRBV19 with TRBJ1-2; D ambiguous. V gave up 5 bases and J gave up 0 bases, with 10 bases separating them. The germline CDR1 and CDR2 sequences are LNHDA and SQIVND (reference sequence). There are 14 residues in the CDR3.

Details on this clone: The sample holds other DNA sequences that translate to the same CDR3. The chain combines TRBV7-9 with TRBJ1-5, with 7 bases lining up with TRBD1. Germline CDR1 and CDR2: SEHNR and FQNEAQ (reference sequence). CDR3 length: 14 amino acids. The J segment lost 6 bases and the V segment lost 1 base, leaving 3 bases of the junction unmatched. CDR3 DNA: TGTGCCAGCAGCTTAGGACAGGGAGGTCAGCCCCAGCATTTT. Protein product: CASSLGQGGQPQHF.

This clone has a handful of counts. V usage is TRBV4-1 and J usage is TRBJ1-5; D ambiguous. The CDR3 extends over 13 amino acids. From germline, CDR1 is MGHRA and CDR2 YSYEKL. Trimming removed 4 bases from V and 7 bases from J, with 11 bases in between. As DNA, the CDR3 is TGCGCCAGCAGCCCCCAAGTGGGGCAGCCCCAGCATTTT. Amino acid sequence: CASSPQVGQPQHF.

The genes are TRBV5-1 and TRBJ1-4; TRBD1 is a possible D gene (5 bases). CDR3 length equals 13 residues. The germline gives CDR1 SGHRS, CDR2 YFSETQ. V dropped 4 bases and J dropped 6 bases, with 10 bases sitting between them. CDR3 nucleotide sequence: TGCGCCAGCAGCCTGGGGGATTATGAAAAACTGTTTTTT. Protein product: CASSLGDYEKLFF.